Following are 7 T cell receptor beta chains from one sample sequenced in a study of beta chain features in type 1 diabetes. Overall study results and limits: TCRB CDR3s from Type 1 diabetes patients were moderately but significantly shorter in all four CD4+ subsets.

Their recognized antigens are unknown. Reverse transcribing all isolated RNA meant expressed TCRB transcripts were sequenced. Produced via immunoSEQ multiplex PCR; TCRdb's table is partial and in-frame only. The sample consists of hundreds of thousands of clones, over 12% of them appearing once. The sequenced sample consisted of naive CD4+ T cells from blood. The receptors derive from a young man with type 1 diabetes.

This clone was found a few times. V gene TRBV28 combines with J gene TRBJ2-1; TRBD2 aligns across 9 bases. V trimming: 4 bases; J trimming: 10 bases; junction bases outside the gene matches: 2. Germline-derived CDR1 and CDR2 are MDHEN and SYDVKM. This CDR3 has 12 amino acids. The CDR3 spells CASSSGLAEQFF. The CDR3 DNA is TGTGCCAGCAGTTCCGGACTAGCGGAGCAGTTCTTC.

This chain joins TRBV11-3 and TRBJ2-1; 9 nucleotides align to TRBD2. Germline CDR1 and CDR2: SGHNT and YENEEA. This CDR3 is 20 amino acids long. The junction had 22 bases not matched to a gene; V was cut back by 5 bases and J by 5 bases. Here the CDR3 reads CASSPGAWSGGSDGHNEQFF. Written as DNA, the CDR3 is TGTGCCAGCAGCCCCGGTGCATGGAGCGGGGGGTCCGATGGCCACAATGAGCAGTTCTTC.

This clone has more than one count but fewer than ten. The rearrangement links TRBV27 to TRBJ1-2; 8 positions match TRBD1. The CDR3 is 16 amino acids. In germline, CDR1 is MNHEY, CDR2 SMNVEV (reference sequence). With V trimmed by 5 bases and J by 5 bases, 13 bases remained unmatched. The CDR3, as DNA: TGTGCCAGCAGTCCTAGTCAGGGGGCAAGGAGGTATGGCTACACCTTC. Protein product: CASSPSQGARRYGYTF.

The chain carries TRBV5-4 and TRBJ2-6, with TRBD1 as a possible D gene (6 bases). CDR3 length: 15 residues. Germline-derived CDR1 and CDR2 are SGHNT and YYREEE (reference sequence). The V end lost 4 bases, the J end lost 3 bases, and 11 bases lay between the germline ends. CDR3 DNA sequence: TGTGCCAGCAGCGTACAGGGTTATGGGGCCAACGTCCTGACTTTC. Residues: CASSVQGYGANVLTF.

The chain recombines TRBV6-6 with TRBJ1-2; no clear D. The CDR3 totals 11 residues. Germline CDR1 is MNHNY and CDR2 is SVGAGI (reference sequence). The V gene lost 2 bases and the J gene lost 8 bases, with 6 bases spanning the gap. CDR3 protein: CASSYPEGYTF. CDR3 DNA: TGTGCCAGCAGTTACCCCGAAGGCTACACCTTC.

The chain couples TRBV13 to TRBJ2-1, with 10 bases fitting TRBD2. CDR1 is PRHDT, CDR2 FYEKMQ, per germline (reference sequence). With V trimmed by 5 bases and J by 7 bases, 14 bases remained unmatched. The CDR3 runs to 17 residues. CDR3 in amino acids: CASSLSLAGARENEQFF. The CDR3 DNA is TGTGCCAGCAGCCTCAGCCTAGCGGGAGCCCGAGAGAATGAGCAGTTCTTC.

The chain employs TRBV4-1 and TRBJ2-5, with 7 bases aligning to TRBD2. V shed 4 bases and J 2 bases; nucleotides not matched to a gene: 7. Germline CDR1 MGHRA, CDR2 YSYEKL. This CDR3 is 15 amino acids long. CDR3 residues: CASSLAGVFQETQYF. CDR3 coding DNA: TGCGCCAGCAGCCTGGCGGGAGTGTTTCAAGAGACCCAGTACTTC.